Reported below is one T cell receptor (beta chain). This sample was taken from a study of T cell clones after liver transplantation. Germline V gene sequence: CDR1 MGHDK, CDR2 SYGVNS. V lost 1 base and J lost 8; bases outside the gene matches: 10. The CDR3 totals 16 residues. The method was immunoSEQ multiplex PCR; TCRdb's version includes in-frame clones alone and lacks a portion of them. The table records roughly 73,000 clones, 80% of them present only once. This TCR derives from a human donor who received a liver transplant. This material consisted of CD4+ T cells from blood, taken before liver transplant. The chain combines TRBV25-1 with TRBJ2-1, with TRBD2 matching 8 bases. As DNA, the CDR3 is TGTGCCAGCAGTGAATGGGGCAGCGGGAGTGGGGATGAGCAGTTCTTC. Translated, it gives CASSEWGSGSGDEQFF.